These 24 T cell receptor beta chains were sequenced from one sample in a study of blood T cell repertoires in COVID-19. Using immunoSEQ multiplex PCR, the repertoire was profiled, and TCRdb retains in-frame clones only, with some absent. The sample has about 93,000 clones; roughly 88% are singletons. Sequenced material: peripheral blood. The receptor set was obtained from a human donor with active COVID-19. The donor label of this sample is uncertain.

The chain joins TRBV5-6 to TRBJ1-6; D gene uncertain. There are 15 residues in the CDR3. V gave up 0 bases and J gave up 7 bases, with 11 bases separating them. Germline-derived CDR1 and CDR2 are SGHDT and YYEEEE. The CDR3 sequence is CASSLALGGNSPLHF. CDR3 bases: TGTGCCAGCAGCTTGGCCCTTGGCGGCAATTCACCCCTCCACTTT. Full variable domain (remainder filled in from reference TRBV5-6 and TRBJ1-6): DAGVTQSPTHLIKTRGQQVTLRCSPKSGHDTVSWYQQALGQGPQFIFQYYEEEERQRGNFPDRFSGHQFPNYSSELNVNALLLGDSALYLCASSLALGGNSPLHFGNGTRLTVT.

The chain links TRBV5-6 to TRBJ1-3; perhaps TRBD1 as D (6 bases). This CDR3 comprises 19 residues. From germline, CDR1 is SGHDT and CDR2 YYEEEE. The V and J ends lost 4 bases and 0 bases respectively, with 23 bases between them. In nucleotides, the CDR3 is TGTGCCAGCAGCCTTAGACAGACAGGCTATTCTATCTCTGGAAACACCATATATTTT. The encoded protein is CASSLRQTGYSISGNTIYF.

This rearrangement joins TRBV10-3 to TRBJ1-1; a weak D match, TRBD1 (6 bases). The V end was cut by 6 bases, the J end by 3 bases, with 11 bases between. The V gene's germline CDR1 is ENHRY and CDR2 SYGVKD. The CDR3 covers 13 residues. The CDR3, as DNA: TGTGCCATCAGACAGGGATCTTACACTGAAGCTTTCTTT. Its translation is CAIRQGSYTEAFF.

This chain links TRBV29-1 with TRBJ2-5, with TRBD1 matching 9 bases. Germline CDR1 SQVTM, CDR2 ANQGSEA. V trimming: 4 bases; J trimming: 8 bases; junction bases outside the gene matches: 2. The CDR3 has 11 amino acids. Here the CDR3 DNA reads TGCAGCGTTGGGACAGGGGTAACCCAGTACTTC. It translates to CSVGTGVTQYF.

The V call is TRBV7-8, the J call TRBJ2-7; D may be TRBD1 (6 bases). Germline CDR1 reads SGHVS; CDR2 reads FQNEAQ. The CDR3 has 18 residues. V was cut by 0 bases and J by 3 bases, with 21 bases left in between. CDR3 DNA: TGTGCCAGCAGCTTAGCGTGGTCAATTTCGGGACAAGACTACGAGCAGTACTTC. This codes for CASSLAWSISGQDYEQYF.

This clone occurred once. This chain joins TRBV29-1 and TRBJ1-1, with 7 bases aligning to TRBD1. The CDR3 has 13 amino acids. Germline CDR1 SQVTM, CDR2 ANQGSEA. J gave up 0 bases and V 6 bases, and 4 bases lay outside the gene matches. CDR3 in amino acids: CSVLRGLNTEAFF. CDR3 in DNA: TGCAGCGTCCTCAGGGGGTTGAACACTGAAGCTTTCTTT.

By share of the sample, this clone is medium-sized. The chain is built from TRBV7-2 and TRBJ1-5; D is possibly TRBD1 (5 bases). The V gene lost 2 bases and the J gene lost 4 bases, with 9 bases spanning the gap. Germline lookup yields CDR1 SGHTA and CDR2 FQGNSA. This CDR3 region has 14 residues. CDR3 in amino acids: CASSLRGGNQPQHF. The CDR3 coding sequence is TGTGCCAGCAGCTTAAGGGGAGGAAATCAGCCCCAGCATTTT. Variable domain in full (rest from reference TRBV7-2 and TRBJ1-5): GAGVSQSPSNKVTEKGKDVELRCDPISGHTALYWYRQSLGQGLEFLIYFQGNSAPDKSGLPSDRFSAERTGGSVSTLTIQRTQQEDSAVYLCASSLRGGNQPQHFGDGTRLSIL.

The sample holds one count of this clone. This chain connects TRBV5-1 to TRBJ2-5; 7 bases fit TRBD2. Losses at the gene ends were 4 bases for V and 5 bases for J; bases not matched to a gene: 14. The CDR3 covers 16 residues. Germline CDR1 SGHRS, CDR2 YFSETQ. As DNA, the CDR3 is TGCGCCAGCAGCATGAGAGCGGGGAGGAACCGGGAGACCCAGTACTTC. This encodes CASSMRAGRNRETQYF.

The chain links TRBV21-1 to TRBJ1-1; TRBD1, the table's D call, was not compared with the DNA. TRBV21-1 is flagged as a pseudogene. The CDR3 covers 15 residues. The CDR3 DNA reads as TGTGCCAGCAGCCCGACCAGGGGGCTGAACACTGAAGCTTTCTTT. Its translation is CASSPTRGLNTEAFF.

The chain is built from TRBV10-2 and TRBJ2-2; D is perhaps TRBD1 (6 bases). The CDR3 is 15 residues long. V lost 6 bases and J 4 bases, leaving 15 bases between the germline ends. CDR1 and CDR2 (germline): WSHSY, SAAADI. CDR3 sequence: CASSLQGSGTGELFF. DNA of the CDR3: TGCGCCAGCAGCTTACAGGGTTCGGGCACCGGGGAGCTGTTTTTT.

The rearrangement links TRBV9 to TRBJ2-3, with D tentatively TRBD1 (5 bases). The ends were cut back, 2 bases at V and 1 base at J, with 5 bases in the middle. The CDR3 is 13 residues long. Germline CDR1 is SGDLS and CDR2 is YYNGEE. For the CDR3, the DNA is TGTGCCAGCAGCGTGACAGGCACAGATACGCAGTATTTT. As protein: CASSVTGTDTQYF.

The rearrangement uses TRBV7-9 and TRBJ2-1, with 8 bases lining up with TRBD1. The CDR3 extends over 15 amino acids. J lost 3 bases, V lost 5 bases, and 6 bases had no gene match. Germline loops: CDR1 SEHNR, CDR2 FQNEAQ (reference sequence). The CDR3 bases are TGTGCCAGCAGCGGCCACGGGACAGGCTACAATGAGCAGTTCTTC. Protein product: CASSGHGTGYNEQFF. The full variable domain, its missing parts supplied by reference TRBV7-9 and TRBJ2-1, is DTGVSQNPRHKITKRGQNVTFRCDPISEHNRLYWYRQTLGQGPEFLTYFQNEAQLEKSRLLSDRFSAERPKGSFSTLEIQRTEQGDSAMYLCASSGHGTGYNEQFFGPGTRLTVL.

V usage is TRBV6-2 or TRBV6-3 and J usage is TRBJ1-5, with D perhaps matching TRBD1 (6 bases). Trimming stripped 6 bases from V and 2 bases from J, with 11 bases between. The V gene's germline CDR1 is MNHEY and CDR2 SVGEGT. The CDR3 sequence is 14 residues long. CDR3 amino acids: CASSRNRGNQPQHF. The CDR3 nucleotides are TGTGCCAGCAGCCGTAACAGGGGCAATCAGCCCCAGCATTTT.

The gene calls are TRBV7-6 and TRBJ1-2; maybe TRBD1 (6 bases). CDR3 length equals 16 residues. Germline V gene lookup returns CDR1 SGHVS and CDR2 FNYEAQ. With 2 bases removed from V and 0 bases from J, the gap between germline ends came to 13 bases. The CDR3 region is CASSLRQGPANYGYTF. CDR3 sequence (DNA): TGTGCCAGCAGCTTACGGCAGGGGCCAGCTAACTATGGCTACACCTTC.

The chain carries TRBV4-3 and TRBJ2-2; 9 bases align to TRBD2. Germline CDR1 and CDR2: LGHNA and YSLEER. This CDR3 comprises 18 residues. V trimming: 0 bases; J trimming: 5 bases; junction bases outside the gene matches: 10. CDR3 protein: CASSQDSRGGARTGELFF. The DNA of the CDR3 is TGCGCCAGCAGCCAAGATAGTCGCGGGGGGGCCAGGACCGGGGAGCTGTTTTTT.

The chain links TRBV6-6 to TRBJ1-4; 8 bases fit TRBD1. CDR3 length: 15 residues. With 6 bases clipped from V and 3 bases from J, the junction kept 6 bases outside the gene matches. Germline V CDR1 and CDR2: MNHNY, SVGAGI (reference sequence). Written as DNA, the CDR3 is TGTGCCAGCAGGGAGCAGGGGGCGGCTAATGAAAAACTGTTTTTT. Translation gives CASREQGAANEKLFF.

This clone was seen only once. The chain is built from TRBV5-1 and TRBJ1-2; 7 bases are a match to TRBD1. The V segment lost 2 bases and the J segment 4 bases; nucleotides outside the gene matches: 11. The germline gives CDR1 SGHRS, CDR2 YFSETQ. This CDR3 spans 16 amino acids. The chain's CDR3 is CASSLRRDSYLYGYTF. The CDR3 bases are TGCGCCAGCAGCTTACGCCGGGACAGCTACCTCTATGGCTACACCTTC.

The V and J genes are TRBV5-1 and TRBJ2-4; 9 bases line up with TRBD2. CDR3 length: 19 amino acids. Germline CDR1 and CDR2: SGHRS and YFSETQ. The trim removed 4 bases at V and 0 bases at J, leaving 14 bases unmatched. The CDR3 DNA reads TGCGCCAGCAGCGAGCCCCGGGGCGGGAGGGGTATAGCCAAAAACATTCAGTACTTC. Protein: CASSEPRGGRGIAKNIQYF. Variable domain in full (rest from reference TRBV5-1 and TRBJ2-4): KAGVTQTPRYLIKTRGQQVTLSCSPISGHRSVSWYQQTPGQGLQFLFEYFSETQRNKGNFPGRFSGRQFSNSRSEMNVSTLELGDSALYLCASSEPRGGRGIAKNIQYFGAGTRLSVL.

This clone occurred a few times. V is TRBV27 and J is TRBJ2-7; no clear D. V lost 9 bases and J lost 4, with 4 bases in between. The CDR3 has 9 residues. CDR1 and CDR2 (germline): MNHEY, SMNVEV (reference sequence). CDR3 loop: CASSYEQYF. The CDR3 nucleotides read TGTGCCAGTTCATACGAGCAGTACTTC.

This chain connects TRBV19 to TRBJ1-5; D is perhaps TRBD1 (5 bases). Germline V lookup: CDR1 LNHDA, CDR2 SQIVND (reference sequence). Trimming shortened V by 2 bases and J by 3 bases, and 17 bases separated the two germline ends. The CDR3 spans 17 residues. CDR3: CASSIRQGGPLNQPQHF. In nucleotides, the CDR3 is TGTGCCAGTAGTATAAGGCAGGGTGGGCCCCTCAATCAGCCCCAGCATTTT.

The chain joins TRBV6-5 to TRBJ2-5, with 7 bases aligning to TRBD1. Per germline, CDR1 MNHEY and CDR2 SVGAGI. V shed 5 bases, J shed 4 bases, and the junction held 4 bases outside the gene matches. This CDR3 is built from 13 residues. The CDR3 loop is CASSRDRVETQYF. The CDR3 nucleotides read TGTGCCAGCAGTCGTGACAGGGTAGAGACCCAGTACTTC.

The chain employs TRBV4-1 and TRBJ1-2; D not certain. Trimming left V 0 bases short and J 1 base short, with 9 bases between. Looked up from germline, CDR1 is MGHRA and CDR2 is YSYEKL. The CDR3 length is 15 residues. The CDR3 region has the DNA TGCGCCAGCAGCCAAGATCCGGTTGGTAACTATGGCTACACCTTC. Translating gives CASSQDPVGNYGYTF.

The V call is TRBV5-1, the J call TRBJ2-7; D gene uncertain. Germline V gives CDR1 SGHRS, CDR2 YFSETQ. Trimming removed 0 bases at V and 7 bases at J, with 5 bases between. CDR3 length: 11 residues. CDR3 in DNA: TGCGCCAGCAGCTTGGGCACTGAGCAGTACTTC. Translated: CASSLGTEQYF.

In this sample, this clone is medium-sized (0.01 to 0.1%). The V call is TRBV6-1, the J call TRBJ1-3, with D unresolved. CDR3 size: 15 residues. V was cut by 0 bases and J by 0 bases, with 6 bases left in between. CDR1 MNHNS and CDR2 SASEGT come from the germline V gene. The CDR3 loop reads CASSEAAGSGNTIYF. As DNA, the CDR3 is TGTGCCAGCAGTGAAGCGGCGGGCTCTGGAAACACCATATATTTT.